The 27 T cell receptor beta chains in this list originate from one sample, sequenced in a study of T cell responses to AZD1222 COVID-19 vaccine. Here immunoSEQ multiplex PCR was the method, and the copy in TCRdb shows in-frame clones only, minus some. Of around 100,000 clones listed, around 91% are singletons. Specimen: peripheral blood, collected on day 0 of AZD1222 vaccination. The receptors derive from an adult in good health.

This clone was recorded a few times. The genes are TRBV4-1 and TRBJ2-7, with 7 bases aligning to TRBD1. Germline-derived CDR1 and CDR2 are MGHRA and YSYEKL. The trim removed 2 bases at V and 2 bases at J, leaving 3 bases unmatched. The CDR3 has 14 amino acids. CDR3 amino acids: CASSQLQGTYEQYF. In nucleotides, the CDR3 is TGCGCCAGCAGCCAACTACAGGGGACCTACGAGCAGTACTTC.

The CDR3: CASSDGGENTEAFF. The DNA of the CDR3 is TGTGCCAGCAGTGACGGGGGCGAAAACACTGAAGCTTTCTTT. This sequence joins TRBV6-4 and TRBJ1-1, with a possible D match to TRBD1 (6 bases). Trimming stripped 2 bases from V and 2 bases from J, with 9 bases between. The germline CDR1 and CDR2 sequences are MRHNA and SNTAGT. The CDR3 runs to 14 residues.

The chain couples TRBV16 to TRBJ2-7; D gene uncertain. Germline CDR1 and CDR2: KGHSY and FQNENV. Between the trimmed V and J ends, which lost 3 bases and 2 bases, there was a span of 11 bases. The CDR3 sequence is 14 residues long. CDR3 residues: CASSHHTNPYEQYF. The CDR3, as DNA: TGTGCCAGCAGCCACCACACCAATCCCTACGAGCAGTACTTC.

This rearrangement joins TRBV6-5 to TRBJ1-1, with D possibly TRBD1 on 5 matching bases. CDR1 and CDR2 from the germline V gene are MNHEY and SVGAGI. V was clipped by 7 bases and J by 2 bases, with 14 bases between them. The CDR3 consists of 14 residues. In DNA form, the CDR3 reads TGTGCCAGCATTGCCGACAGCCCTAACACTGAAGCTTTCTTT. Its protein is CASIADSPNTEAFF.

CDR3 amino acids: CARKGGEGGYTF. The CDR3 DNA reads TGTGCCAGAAAAGGGGGTGAGGGTGGCTACACCTTC. The chain is built from TRBV2 and TRBJ1-2, with D possibly matching TRBD1 (6 bases). CDR1 is SNHLY and CDR2 is FYNNEI in the germline V gene. The CDR3 has 12 amino acids. Trimming cost V 9 bases and J 7 bases, with 15 bases left between them.

The chain joins TRBV6-1 to TRBJ1-2; TRBD1 might be the D (5 bases). CDR1 and CDR2 from the germline V gene are MNHNS and SASEGT. V was pared by 0 bases and J by 6 bases, with 17 bases between. The CDR3 has 16 amino acids. The CDR3 here is CASSEALRGRVNGYTF. The CDR3 DNA follows: TGTGCCAGCAGTGAAGCGCTTCGTGGCAGGGTCAATGGCTACACCTTC.

The rearrangement links TRBV6-1 to TRBJ1-2, with 11 bases that match TRBD1. The junction had 10 bases not matched to a gene; V was cut back by 4 bases and J by 3 bases. The CDR3 runs to 17 residues. Germline loops: CDR1 MNHNS, CDR2 SASEGT. As DNA, the CDR3 is TGTGCCAGCAGTGCCGGGACAGGGGGTATTTGGGACTATGGCTACACCTTC. Protein sequence: CASSAGTGGIWDYGYTF.

The CDR3 region has the DNA TGCGCCAGCAGCCAAGATCCACAACTTAACTATGGCTACACCTTC. Translation gives CASSQDPQLNYGYTF. J is TRBJ1-2 and V is TRBV4-1, with D unclear. The CDR3 contains 15 residues. Germline V gene data show CDR1 as MGHRA and CDR2 as YSYEKL. Trimming removed 0 bases from V and 1 base from J, with 9 bases in between.

This sequence joins TRBV5-4 and TRBJ2-1, with D possibly matching TRBD2 (5 bases). CDR1 is SGHNT, CDR2 YYREEE, per germline (reference sequence). The length of the CDR3 is 15 residues. Trimming took off 0 bases at V and 4 bases at J, with 11 bases between the two ends. The CDR3 DNA is TGTGCCAGCAGCTTGGGGACTGGGTTTTACAATGAGCAGTTCTTC. This encodes CASSLGTGFYNEQFF. The full variable domain, its missing parts supplied by reference TRBV5-4 and TRBJ2-1, is ETGVTQSPTHLIKTRGQQVTLRCSSQSGHNTVSWYQQALGQGPQFIFQYYREEENGRGNFPPRFSGLQFPNYSSELNVNALELDDSALYLCASSLGTGFYNEQFFGPGTRLTVL.

CDR3 sequence reads: CASSVDWGGRNEQFF. DNA for the CDR3: TGTGCCAGCAGCGTAGATTGGGGGGGCCGCAATGAGCAGTTCTTC. The V and J genes are TRBV9 and TRBJ2-1; a possible D gene is TRBD2 (7 bases). CDR1 SGDLS and CDR2 YYNGEE come from the germline V gene. Trimming removed 0 bases at V and 6 bases at J, with 13 bases between. The CDR3 sequence is 15 residues long.

V usage is TRBV9 and J usage is TRBJ2-5; D call uncertain. The CDR3 is made up of 15 amino acids. Trimming took off 0 bases at V and 1 base at J, with 10 bases between the two ends. Germline lookup yields CDR1 SGDLS and CDR2 YYNGEE. CDR3 sequence: CASSVASGAQETQYF. In DNA, the CDR3 is TGTGCCAGCAGCGTAGCTTCCGGAGCCCAAGAGACCCAGTACTTC.

This rearrangement joins TRBV6-5 to TRBJ2-5; 15 bases match TRBD2. This CDR3 contains 16 residues. Germline CDR1 reads MNHEY; CDR2 reads SVGAGI. The trim removed 3 bases at V and 4 bases at J, leaving 3 bases unmatched. The CDR3 bases are TGTGCCAGCAGTTATGGACTAGCGGGGGGGCCAGAGACCCAGTACTTC. Its translation: CASSYGLAGGPETQYF.

The chain uses TRBV18 and TRBJ2-5, with D perhaps matching TRBD1 (5 bases). Per the germline V gene, CDR1 is KGHSH and CDR2 is LQKENI. The germline V and J ends were trimmed by 0 bases and 5 bases, with 13 bases remaining between them. The CDR3 runs to 15 residues. CDR3 sequence: CASSPPQGKWETQYF. CDR3 nucleotides: TGTGCCAGCTCACCACCCCAGGGAAAGTGGGAGACCCAGTACTTC.

The chain is built from TRBV28 and TRBJ2-7, with TRBD2 as a possible D gene (5 bases). This CDR3 comprises 14 residues. In germline, CDR1 is MDHEN, CDR2 SYDVKM. Between the trimmed V and J ends, which lost 3 bases and 3 bases, there was a span of 12 bases. Here the CDR3 DNA reads TGTGCCAGCAGTTTTATCGGGAAAAGCTACGAGCAGTACTTC. Encoded protein: CASSFIGKSYEQYF.

V and J are TRBV10-2 and TRBJ2-7; D is possibly TRBD1 (7 bases). The CDR3 covers 16 residues. V lost 4 bases and J lost 7, with 23 bases in between. Germline values: CDR1 WSHSY, CDR2 SAAADI. The CDR3 DNA is TGCGCCAGCAGTGGGCTCGGAGGGGGCGCCCCGGGTGAGCAGTACTTC. This codes for CASSGLGGGAPGEQYF.

This chain uses TRBV6-5 with TRBJ2-5; tentatively, D is TRBD1 or TRBD2 (5 bases each). The CDR3 runs 12 residues. In germline, CDR1 is MNHEY, CDR2 SVGAGI. Trimming pared 10 bases from V and 4 bases from J, leaving 13 bases between. CDR3 sequence (DNA): TGTGCCACGACTTCAGGGAGAGAGACCCAGTACTTC. Translated, it gives CATTSGRETQYF.

V usage is TRBV7-8 and J usage is TRBJ1-5; D call uncertain. Germline CDR1 and CDR2: SGHVS and FQNEAQ. This CDR3 has 14 residues. V gave up 2 bases and J gave up 9 bases, with 14 bases separating them. The CDR3 DNA reads as TGTGCCAGCAGCTTATCGTCGGATCCCTGGCCCCAGCATTTT. Translating gives CASSLSSDPWPQHF.

The chain uses TRBV2 and TRBJ1-4; weak D call: TRBD1 (6 bases). The ends were cut back, 5 bases at V and 3 bases at J, with 13 bases in the middle. This CDR3 is 15 amino acids long. Germline CDR1 reads SNHLY; CDR2 reads FYNNEI. The CDR3: CASSQGKGPNEKLFF. CDR3 in DNA: TGTGCCAGCAGTCAGGGGAAAGGCCCTAATGAAAAACTGTTTTTT.

This clone was counted a single time. V gene TRBV10-3 combines with J gene TRBJ2-7; the match to TRBD2 covers 7 bases. J gave up 0 bases and V 6 bases, and 8 bases lay outside the gene matches. CDR1 ENHRY and CDR2 SYGVKD come from the germline V gene. The CDR3 contains 15 residues. DNA for the CDR3: TGTGCCATCAGGTCCGTGGGGGGGAGCTCCTACGAGCAGTACTTC. Translating gives CAIRSVGGSSYEQYF.

The V and J genes are TRBV14 and TRBJ1-2; D not certain. The CDR3 has 12 residues. From germline, CDR1 is SGHDN and CDR2 FVKESK. Trimming took 7 bases from V and 8 from J, leaving 14 bases between them. In DNA form, the CDR3 reads TGTGCCAGCAACCACTTCCGGACCGGCTACACCTTC. Protein product: CASNHFRTGYTF.

V is TRBV10-3 and J is TRBJ1-5; unclear D gene. From germline, CDR1 is ENHRY and CDR2 SYGVKD. Trimming left V 5 bases short and J 0 bases short, with 11 bases between. The CDR3 has 15 amino acids. Here the CDR3 DNA reads TGTGCCATCAGTCGGGGATTAGATAGCAATCAGCCCCAGCATTTT. As protein: CAISRGLDSNQPQHF.

This clone came up a few times. V is TRBV19 and J is TRBJ2-4; D gene uncertain. The germline V gene encodes CDR1 LNHDA and CDR2 SQIVND (reference sequence). The length of the CDR3 is 11 residues. V lost 4 bases to trimming and J lost 8 bases, with 6 bases between them. CDR3 sequence: CASSTPDIQYF. The CDR3, as DNA: TGTGCCAGTAGTACCCCTGACATTCAGTACTTC. Full variable domain (missing parts from reference TRBV19 and TRBJ2-4): DGGITQSPKYLFRKEGQNVTLSCEQNLNHDAMYWYRQDPGQGLRLIYYSQIVNDFQKGDIAEGYSVSREKKESFPLTVTSAQKNPTAFYLCASSTPDIQYFGAGTRLSVL.

This sequence joins TRBV19 and TRBJ1-2; 11 positions agree with TRBD1. V was pared by 6 bases and J by 1 base, with 10 bases of the junction left unmatched. This CDR3 comprises 17 residues. Germline V lookup: CDR1 LNHDA, CDR2 SQIVND (reference sequence). CDR3 loop: CASSLGQGAISNYGYTF. The CDR3 coding sequence is TGTGCCAGTAGCCTTGGACAGGGGGCTATCAGTAACTATGGCTACACCTTC.

The rearrangement joins TRBV21-1 to TRBJ2-1. TRBV21-1 is assigned pseudogene status. The length of the CDR3 is 20 residues. CDR3 bases: TGTGCCAGCAGCAAAGCGAAGGTAGTGGGGGTGATTAGCTCCTACAATGAGCAGTTCTTC. Its protein product is CASSKAKVVGVISSYNEQFF.

The chain has TRBV15 and TRBJ2-7; D ambiguous. The CDR3 is 13 residues long. Germline assignment: CDR1 LNHNV and CDR2 YYDKDF (reference sequence). With 2 bases removed from V and 4 bases from J, the gap between germline ends came to 9 bases. CDR3 amino acids: CATSRPGYYEQYF. Written as DNA, the CDR3 is TGTGCCACCAGCAGACCCGGTTATTACGAGCAGTACTTC.

This chain links TRBV19 with TRBJ1-1; D may be TRBD1 (5 bases). The germline V gene has CDR1 LNHDA and CDR2 SQIVND (reference sequence). The CDR3 is made up of 15 amino acids. V was shortened by 3 bases and J by 10 bases, with 21 bases between the two germline ends. The CDR3 DNA is TGTGCCAGTAGTATCCCCGGAGGAGGGGAGGCTGCAGCTTTCTTT. It specifies CASSIPGGGEAAAFF.

The chain combines TRBV5-5 with TRBJ1-2; 7 bases are shared with TRBD1. Germline V gives CDR1 SGHKS, CDR2 YYEKEE (reference sequence). Trimming cost V 5 bases and J 2 bases; bases outside gene matches: 12. This CDR3 has 16 residues. CDR3 in DNA: TGTGCCAGCAGTCTTCAGGGGGTGGCGGCGAACTATGGCTACACCTTC. Translated, it gives CASSLQGVAANYGYTF.